Below, 31 T cell receptor beta chains from the same sample are listed, as sequenced in a study of T-cell memory formation after mild COVID-19. TCRdb reanalysed the 5' RACE reads using MiXCR and keeps one entry per CDR3 protein. The sample records under 350,000 distinct CDR3 sequences, about a sixth being singletons. Sequenced sample: PBMCs or a T cell subset sorted from them (not recorded which). These receptor sequences come from a man younger than 35 who had mild COVID-19 (a few samples of this study predate the infection). Cell type and time point are not known.

This clonotype was picked up many times. The genes are TRBV7-2 and TRBJ2-3, with TRBD1 identical over 11 bases. The junction had 5 bases not matched to a gene; V was cut back by 5 bases and J by 4 bases. The CDR3 loop spans 15 amino acids. The germline gives CDR1 SGHTA, CDR2 FQGNSA. CDR3 loop: CASSRRDRGADTQYF. Written as DNA, the CDR3 is TGTGCCAGCAGCCGCCGGGACAGGGGGGCAGATACGCAGTATTTT. The whole variable domain, filled in from reference TRBV7-2 and TRBJ2-3, reads GAGVSQSPSNKVTEKGKDVELRCDPISGHTALYWYRQSLGQGLEFLIYFQGNSAPDKSGLPSDRFSAERTGGSVSTLTIQRTQQEDSAVYLCASSRRDRGADTQYFGPGTRLTVL.

This clonotype was seen repeatedly, ten times or more. The CDR3 DNA is TGCGCCAGCAGCGACAGGACGGACAATGAGCAGTTCTTC. Translated: CASSDRTDNEQFF. The V call is TRBV5-1, the J call TRBJ2-1; possibly TRBD1 for D (6 bases). The length of the CDR3 is 13 residues. Germline CDR1 reads SGHRS; CDR2 reads YFSETQ. Trimming shortened V by 4 bases and J by 5 bases, and 10 bases separated the two germline ends.

The chain uses TRBV12-3 or TRBV12-4 and TRBJ1-2; D is unresolved. The CDR3 has 14 residues. V dropped 5 bases and J dropped 4 bases, with 14 bases sitting between them. The CDR3 region is CASSNTGLLYGYTF. CDR3 DNA sequence: TGTGCCAGCAGTAACACGGGCCTCCTCTATGGCTACACCTTC.

The rearrangement joins TRBV6-5 to TRBJ2-2; D might be TRBD2 (7 bases). The germline V and J ends were trimmed by 7 bases and 4 bases, with 16 bases remaining between them. Germline values: CDR1 MNHEY, CDR2 SVGAGI. The CDR3 length is 15 residues. CDR3 amino acids: CASTLVGGPTGELFF. The CDR3 bases are TGTGCCAGCACCCTCGTGGGGGGGCCCACCGGGGAGCTGTTTTTT.

This chain uses TRBV6-5 with TRBJ1-6; 9 bases fit TRBD1. This CDR3 spans 15 amino acids. The junction had 6 bases not matched to a gene; V was cut back by 0 bases and J by 12 bases. In germline, CDR1 is MNHEY, CDR2 SVGAGI. The CDR3 reads CASSYSHRGRGPLHF. The CDR3 DNA is TGTGCCAGCAGTTACTCGCACAGGGGGCGCGGACCCCTCCACTTT.

This clonotype appeared a few times. This chain connects TRBV5-1 to TRBJ1-3; perhaps TRBD1 as D (5 bases). This CDR3 has 16 amino acids. Germline values: CDR1 SGHRS, CDR2 YFSETQ. Deletions cut 0 bases from V and 2 bases from J, with 12 bases between. For the CDR3, the DNA is TGCGCCAGCAGCTTGGCTGGATCGGGGGCTGGAAACACCATATATTTT. This translates into CASSLAGSGAGNTIYF.

As concerns this clonotype: An end of the junction differs from the germline gene, which may be a read error. V gene TRBV28 combines with J gene TRBJ2-1; the D gene is possibly TRBD2 (5 bases). CDR1 is MDHEN, CDR2 SYDVKM, per germline. The CDR3 runs to 11 residues. The CDR3 DNA is TGTGCCAGCAGTTTGTTTAGGGAGCCGTTCTTC. This translates into CASSLFREPFF.

This clonotype was picked up a small number of times. V usage is TRBV27 and J usage is TRBJ2-7; 7 positions match TRBD1. V gave up 5 bases and J gave up 7 bases; unmatched junction bases: 11. The CDR3 length is 14 residues. Germline assignment: CDR1 MNHEY and CDR2 SMNVEV (reference sequence). Written as DNA, the CDR3 is TGTGCCAGCAGTAAATTCACAGGGGCTAAGGAGCAGTACGTC. It codes for CASSKFTGAKEQYV.

The table lists this clonotype with many counts. This sequence joins TRBV6-6 and TRBJ2-7; D tentatively reads TRBD1 or TRBD2 (5 bases each). Trimming cost V 6 bases and J 0 bases, with 15 bases left between them. Germline CDR1 and CDR2: MNHNY and SVGAGI (reference sequence). CDR3 length: 15 residues. CDR3 amino acids: CASRRGTESSYEQYV. CDR3 bases: TGTGCCAGCAGAAGAGGGACGGAAAGCTCCTACGAGCAGTACGTC.

This clonotype appeared a few times. The chain recombines TRBV18 with TRBJ1-2, with 8 bases lining up with TRBD1. Trimming took 6 bases from V and 7 from J; bases not matched to a gene: 7. CDR1 and CDR2 (germline): KGHSH, LQKENI. CDR3 length equals 13 residues. This CDR3 reads CASSLGQESGYTF. In DNA form, the CDR3 reads TGTGCCAGCTCGCTGGGACAGGAGTCTGGCTACACCTTC.

CDR3 sequence reads: CASSMGQGSDGYTF. The CDR3 DNA reads as TGTGCCAGCAGCATGGGACAGGGGAGCGATGGCTACACCTTC. V is TRBV7-9 and J is TRBJ1-2, with TRBD1 matching 10 bases. The V gene end was trimmed by 5 bases and the J gene end by 6 bases; junction bases not matched to a gene: 6. Looked up from germline, CDR1 is SEHNR and CDR2 is FQNEAQ (reference sequence). The CDR3 contains 14 residues.

The rearrangement joins TRBV6-5 to TRBJ1-6, with D possibly matching TRBD1 (6 bases). The CDR3 is 14 residues long. Germline assignment: CDR1 MNHEY and CDR2 SVGAGI. V was trimmed by 6 bases and J by 14 bases, leaving 20 bases between them. Here the CDR3 reads CASSSGHLIGSLHF. CDR3 nucleotide sequence: TGTGCCAGCAGCTCGGGACACCTTATCGGATCCCTCCACTTT.

This clonotype was counted between two and nine times. Here the CDR3 reads CASSLGFPTYEQYV. The CDR3 DNA follows: TGTGCCAGCAGCTTAGGATTCCCGACCTACGAGCAGTACGTC. The chain joins TRBV11-2 to TRBJ2-7, with D unclear. V was clipped by 1 base and J by 2 bases, with 9 bases between them. The CDR3 contains 14 residues. Germline CDR1 SGHAT, CDR2 FQNNGV.

This clonotype was detected only a few times. The J gene is TRBJ2-1, the V gene TRBV11-2, with 7 nucleotides matching TRBD2. V was clipped by 1 base and J by 4 bases; unmatched bases: 4. Germline values: CDR1 SGHAT, CDR2 FQNNGV. The CDR3 sequence is 15 residues long. For the CDR3, the DNA is TGTGCCAGCAGCTTAGGCGGACTAGGTTACAATGAGCAGTTCTTC. As protein: CASSLGGLGYNEQFF. Variable domain in full (rest from reference TRBV11-2 and TRBJ2-1): EAGVAQSPRYKIIEKRQSVAFWCNPISGHATLYWYQQILGQGPKLLIQFQNNGVVDDSQLPKDRFSAERLKGVDSTLKIQPAKLEDSAVYLCASSLGGLGYNEQFFGPGTRLTVL.

In the case of this clonotype: Its ends do not fully match the called genes, so a read error is possible. The rearrangement joins TRBV9 to TRBJ2-6; D is ambiguous. Germline CDR1 and CDR2: SGDLS and YYNGEE. This CDR3 spans 18 amino acids. As DNA, the CDR3 is TGTGCCAGCACCGTAGGGTCTAGAAACCGGGCTGGGGCCAACGTCCTGACTTTC. This gives the protein CASTVGSRNRAGANVLTF.

This clonotype has at least ten counts. The chain joins TRBV19 to TRBJ1-1, with D maybe TRBD1 (5 bases). This CDR3 region has 12 residues. V lost 6 bases and J lost 4, with 9 bases in between. Per the germline V gene, CDR1 is LNHDA and CDR2 is SQIVND (reference sequence). The CDR3 DNA follows: TGTGCCAGTAGAGCAGGGATCACTGAAGCTTTCTTT. Its protein is CASRAGITEAFF.

The chain couples TRBV7-2 to TRBJ2-5; D unresolved. The CDR3 consists of 13 residues. Trimming took off 5 bases at V and 5 bases at J, with 12 bases between the two ends. CDR1 and CDR2 from the germline V gene are SGHTA and FQGNSA. This chain's CDR3 is CASSQNRWETQYF. DNA for the CDR3: TGTGCCAGCAGCCAGAATAGGTGGGAGACCCAGTACTTC.

The chain carries TRBV9 and TRBJ1-2; a weak D match, TRBD1 (6 bases). V was clipped by 4 bases and J by 8 bases, with 15 bases between them. CDR3 length equals 13 residues. Per the germline V gene, CDR1 is SGDLS and CDR2 is YYNGEE. The CDR3 DNA reads TGTGCCAGCAGCCAAAGGGGGGCGGTCGGCTACACCTTC. This translates into CASSQRGAVGYTF.

This clonotype appeared many times. The chain employs TRBV15 and TRBJ2-3; D call uncertain. Trimming pared 4 bases from V and 4 bases from J, leaving 6 bases between. CDR1 and CDR2 (germline): LNHNV, YYDKDF (reference sequence). The CDR3 sequence is 12 residues long. In DNA, the CDR3 is TGTGCCACCAGCACCTCCGCAGATACGCAGTATTTT. Protein sequence: CATSTSADTQYF. Complete variable domain (other parts from reference TRBV15 and TRBJ2-3): DAMVIQNPRYQVTQFGKPVTLSCSQTLNHNVMYWYQQKSSQAPKLLFHYYDKDFNNEADTPDNFQSRRPNTSFCFLDIRSPGLGDTAMYLCATSTSADTQYFGPGTRLTVL.

Many counts were recorded for this clonotype. This chain joins TRBV4-3 and TRBJ2-1; 7 bases agree with TRBD2. This CDR3 spans 16 amino acids. V was pared by 2 bases and J by 10 bases, with 14 bases of the junction left unmatched. Germline lookup yields CDR1 LGHNA and CDR2 YSLEER. The CDR3 nucleotides read TGCGCCAGCAGCCAACGCTGGCGGCAGGGAGGGGAAGAGCAGTTCTTC. Protein: CASSQRWRQGGEEQFF.

This clonotype was observed at least ten times. The chain is built from TRBV19 and TRBJ2-5; D is perhaps TRBD1 (5 bases). Germline lookup yields CDR1 LNHDA and CDR2 SQIVND (reference sequence). The CDR3 length is 13 residues. V lost 2 bases, J lost 5 bases, and 9 bases lay in between. The DNA for the CDR3 is TGTGCCAGTAGTATAAGGGGTACGGAGACCCAGTACTTC. It yields the protein CASSIRGTETQYF.

This clonotype was recorded a few times. The chain carries TRBV10-3 and TRBJ1-1, with D maybe TRBD1 (5 bases). Germline values: CDR1 ENHRY, CDR2 SYGVKD. V lost 5 bases and J 8 bases, leaving 18 bases between the germline ends. The CDR3 is 14 residues long. In nucleotides, the CDR3 is TGTGCCATCAGTAGGTCGATCGGGGCTGTGGAAGCTTTCTTT. This encodes CAISRSIGAVEAFF.

This clonotype was recorded a few times. The chain is built from TRBV7-2 and TRBJ1-6, with D unclear. V lost 4 bases to trimming and J lost 9 bases, with 19 bases between them. The CDR3 consists of 16 residues. Germline V lookup: CDR1 SGHTA, CDR2 FQGNSA. The CDR3 loop reads CASSSPRGGKGSPLHF. The CDR3 DNA reads TGTGCCAGCAGCTCCCCTCGGGGAGGGAAAGGTTCACCCCTCCACTTT.

CDR3 residues: CASSGETDTQYF. In DNA form, the CDR3 reads TGTGCCAGCAGCGGAGAGACAGATACGCAGTATTTT. The gene calls are TRBV9 and TRBJ2-3; D remains unclear. CDR1 and CDR2 from the germline V gene are SGDLS and YYNGEE. This CDR3 is 12 amino acids long. The germline V and J ends were trimmed by 3 bases and 3 bases, with 5 bases remaining between them.

DNA for the CDR3: TGTGCCAGCAGCACTCCAAATTCACCCCTCCACTTT. Translation: CASSTPNSPLHF. This rearrangement joins TRBV7-9 to TRBJ1-6; D remains ambiguous. CDR1 is SEHNR and CDR2 is FQNEAQ in the germline V gene (reference sequence). The V end was cut by 5 bases, the J end by 7 bases, with 6 bases between. CDR3 size: 12 residues.

The gene calls are TRBV6-2 or TRBV6-3 and TRBJ2-7, with D unclear. Trimming took off 5 bases at V and 2 bases at J, with 10 bases between the two ends. Germline values: CDR1 MNHEY, CDR2 SVGEGT. The CDR3 has 13 residues. Here the CDR3 reads CASSRKVAYEQYV. CDR3 bases: TGTGCCAGCAGTCGTAAGGTGGCCTACGAGCAGTACGTC.

This chain links TRBV11-2 with TRBJ1-4; tentative D call: TRBD1 (6 bases). Deletions cut 4 bases from V and 6 bases from J, with 12 bases between. CDR3 length: 14 amino acids. Germline V CDR1 and CDR2: SGHAT, FQNNGV. CDR3 nucleotide sequence: TGTGCCAGCAGCTCCAGGGGCGGGCATGAAAAACTGTTTTTT. Translating gives CASSSRGGHEKLFF.

There are a few counts of this clonotype. The chain employs TRBV12-3 or TRBV12-4 and TRBJ2-3, with D uncertain. The CDR3 totals 14 residues. The ends were cut back, 2 bases at V and 4 bases at J, with 10 bases in the middle. The CDR3 DNA reads TGTGCCAGCAGTTTAAGTAGGGCCGCAGATACGCAGTATTTT. Its protein product is CASSLSRAADTQYF.

V is TRBV19 and J is TRBJ2-2, with a possible D match to TRBD2 (7 bases). This CDR3 has 17 amino acids. V lost 7 bases, J lost 6 bases, and 24 bases lay in between. Germline CDR1 LNHDA, CDR2 SQIVND (reference sequence). For the CDR3, the DNA is TGTGCCAGTACTACCCCGAGCTGGGGGGGGGCACCCGGGGAGCTGTTTTTT. It yields the protein CASTTPSWGGAPGELFF.

This clonotype was recorded a few times. This chain joins TRBV4-2 and TRBJ1-1; D perhaps matches TRBD1 (6 bases). The ends were cut back, 4 bases at V and 2 bases at J, with 14 bases in the middle. Germline V gives CDR1 LGHNA, CDR2 YNFKEQ. CDR3 length: 15 residues. The CDR3 protein is CASSRTVARNTEAFF. The CDR3 DNA reads TGTGCCAGCAGCCGGACAGTTGCCCGCAACACTGAAGCTTTCTTT.

This chain joins TRBV6-1 and TRBJ2-3, with 7 bases fitting TRBD1. This CDR3 region has 15 residues. After removal of 6 bases from V and 2 bases from J, the junction contained 8 bases not matched to a gene. The germline CDR1 and CDR2 sequences are MNHNS and SASEGT. Written as DNA, the CDR3 is TGTGCCAGCAGGACAGGGTTGGGGGACACAGATACGCAGTATTTT. This gives the protein CASRTGLGDTDTQYF.